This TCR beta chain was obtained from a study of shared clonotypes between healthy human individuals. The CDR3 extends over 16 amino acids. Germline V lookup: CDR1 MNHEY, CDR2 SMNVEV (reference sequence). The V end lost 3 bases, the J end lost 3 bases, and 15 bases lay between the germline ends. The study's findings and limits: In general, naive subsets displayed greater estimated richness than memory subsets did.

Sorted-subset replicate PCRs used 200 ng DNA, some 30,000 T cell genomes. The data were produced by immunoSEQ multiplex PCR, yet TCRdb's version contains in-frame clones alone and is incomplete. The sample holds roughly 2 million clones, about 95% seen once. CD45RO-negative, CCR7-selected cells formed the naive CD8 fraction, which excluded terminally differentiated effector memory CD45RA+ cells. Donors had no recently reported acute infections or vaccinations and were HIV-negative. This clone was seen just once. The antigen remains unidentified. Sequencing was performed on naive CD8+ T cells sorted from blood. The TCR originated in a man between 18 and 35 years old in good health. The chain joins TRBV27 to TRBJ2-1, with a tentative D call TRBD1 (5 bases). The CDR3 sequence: CASSLVPREGYNEQFF. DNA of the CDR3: TGTGCCAGCAGTTTGGTCCCCAGGGAAGGCTACAATGAGCAGTTCTTC.